This is a list of T cell receptor beta chains from one sample in a study of OX40 agonist ivuxolimab in advanced cancers. TCRdb's copy holds only in-frame clones and misses some; the assay was immunoSEQ multiplex PCR. The sample contains around 65,000 clones, around 87% of which appear only once. The sequenced sample was CD4+ or CD8+ T cells sorted from blood, obtained in a trial of the OX40 agonist ivuxolimab. These receptors all stem from an adult with an advanced solid tumor such as melanoma, head and neck, liver or kidney cancer. Both conserved end residues are part of each CDR3. A D gene is named only where the DNA matches it firmly. Size is omitted from some rows. Given values are once, few, many or a class for expanded clones.

>NA|TRBV29-1|few|TRBJ1-2
TGCAGCGTGGTACCCCACAGAGGGCAAGGCTATGGCTACACCTTC
CSVVPHRGQGYGYTF
>TRBD1|TRBV6-4|NA|TRBJ2-1
TGTGCCAGCAGTGACACCAGACAGGGACCTTACAATGAGCAGTTCTTC
CASSDTRQGPYNEQFF
>NA|TRBV2|NA|TRBJ2-1
TGTGCCAGCAGTGAAGAGGCCGGCGGCTCCTACAATGAGCAGTTCTTC
CASSEEAGGSYNEQFF
>TRBD1|TRBV7-2|NA|TRBJ2-1
TGTGCCAGCAGCCCGAGGACAGGGTCCCGCTCCTACAATGAGCAGTTCTTC
CASSPRTGSRSYNEQFF
>NA|TRBV6-6|NA|TRBJ2-1
TGTGCCAGCACCCAAGCAACAGGCGATGAGCAGTTCTTC
CASTQATGDEQFF
>NA|TRBV7-2|NA|TRBJ1-5
TGTGCCAGCAGCTTAAGACCGAGCAATCAGCCCCAGCATTTT
CASSLRPSNQPQHF
>NA|TRBV5-1|NA|TRBJ1-4
TGCGCCAGCAGCCCAGGGTTAGGTAATGAAAAACTGTTTTTT
CASSPGLGNEKLFF
>NA|TRBV6-5|NA|TRBJ1-5
TGTGCCAGCAGTTACTCTCATATAGCAGATCAGCCCCAGCATTTT
CASSYSHIADQPQHF
>NA|TRBV7-3|NA|TRBJ2-2
TGTGCCAGCAGTTCTCGGCTGAACACCGGGGAGCTGTTTTTT
CASSSRLNTGELFF
>NA|TRBV11-3|NA|TRBJ2-3
TGTGCCAGCAGCTTAGTAGAAGATACGCAGTATTTT
CASSLVEDTQYF
>NA|TRBV28|once|TRBJ1-2
TGTGCCAGCAGTCTGGGCCGGACTAACTATGGCTACACCTTC
CASSLGRTNYGYTF
>NA|TRBV11-2|NA|TRBJ2-7
TGTGCCAGCAGCTTAGCCCAGGGGTGGTCCTACGAGCAGTACTTC
CASSLAQGWSYEQYF
>NA|TRBV7-2|NA|TRBJ1-1
TGTGCCAGCAGCTTGCGGGAGAACACTGAAGCTTTCTTT
CASSLRENTEAFF
>TRBD1|TRBV6-5|few|TRBJ1-4
TGTGCCAGCAGAGGGACAGGGAGTGAAAAACTGTTTTTT
CASRGTGSEKLFF
>NA|TRBV11-3|NA|TRBJ2-3
TGTGCCAGCAGCTTATGGCGCCAGGGTAGCGGCACAGATACGCAGTATTTT
CASSLWRQGSGTDTQYF
>TRBD2|TRBV11-2|NA|TRBJ2-5
TGTGCCAGCAGCGAGACTAGCGGGAGTGAGACCCAGTACTTC
CASSETSGSETQYF
>TRBD1|TRBV28|NA|TRBJ1-1
TGTGCCAGCAGTTCCGGACAGGGGGTGAAAGGGGAAGCTTTCTTT
CASSSGQGVKGEAFF
>NA|TRBV5-6|once|TRBJ1-1
TGTGCCAGCAGCCCCGCCACGAACACTGAAGCTTTCTTT
CASSPATNTEAFF
>NA|TRBV11-3|NA|TRBJ2-3
TGTGCCAGCAGCTTGGGACTTGACACAGATACGCAGTATTTT
CASSLGLDTDTQYF
>NA|TRBV4-3|NA|TRBJ2-4
TGCGCCAGCAGCCAAGAAGGGGGTCAGGGGAAGGCGGCCAAAAACATTCAGTACTTC
CASSQEGGQGKAAKNIQYF
>TRBD2|TRBV28|once|TRBJ2-1
TGTGCCAGCAGACCCAGCGGGAACTCCTACAATGAGCAGTTCTTC
CASRPSGNSYNEQFF
>NA|TRBV27|NA|TRBJ1-1
TGTGCCAGCAGGGGGGGGTCAGGGGAGCGAGCTTTCTTT
CASRGGSGERAFF
>TRBD2|TRBV28|NA|TRBJ2-1
TGTGCCAGCACCCTGGGACTAGCGGGAGGGAGCAATGAGCAGTTCTTC
CASTLGLAGGSNEQFF
>NA|TRBV5-8|NA|TRBJ1-4
TGTGCCAGCAGCTTGGTTGGGTTATCTAGAACTAATGAAAAACTGTTTTTT
CASSLVGLSRTNEKLFF
>NA|TRBV7-2|NA|TRBJ2-5
TGTGCCAGCAGCCCTCTCGGCGGTCCCCAGTACTTC
CASSPLGGPQYF
>NA|TRBV6-5|NA|TRBJ2-3
TGTGCCAGCAGTTCGGGACCCGGGCCGCCGGATTTT
CASSSGPGPPDF
>NA|TRBV6-5|few|TRBJ2-3
TGTGCCAGCAGTTCCCTTCTTCACTTTGGGGCAGATACGCAGTATTTT
CASSSLLHFGADTQYF
>TRBD2|TRBV27|NA|TRBJ2-5
TGTGCCAGCAGTCAGCGGGGGGGAGAGACCCAGTACTTC
CASSQRGGETQYF
>TRBD2|TRBV20-1|NA|TRBJ2-1
TGCAGTGCTCTTGGTAGCGGGGAGCAGTTCTTC
CSALGSGEQFF
>NA|TRBV6-5|NA|TRBJ1-1
TGTGCCAGCAGCCTCGACAGAAACATGAACACTGAAGCTTTCTTT
CASSLDRNMNTEAFF
>NA|TRBV6-5|NA|TRBJ1-5
TGTGCCAGCAGCCTTGGCCAGGGGAGGGATCAGCCCCAGCATTTT
CASSLGQGRDQPQHF
>TRBD2|TRBV7-3|NA|TRBJ2-1
TGTGCCAGCAGCTTAACGCGGGAGCTCCACAATGAGCAGTTCTTC
CASSLTRELHNEQFF
>NA|TRBV11-1|NA|TRBJ1-1
TGTGCCAGCAGCTTAAAAAGGGCTGAAGCTTTCTTT
CASSLKRAEAFF
>NA|TRBV7-2|NA|TRBJ2-7
TGTGCCAGCAGCCTGGGACACCCCACCTACGAGCAGTACTTC
CASSLGHPTYEQYF
>NA|TRBV15|NA|TRBJ2-7
TGTGCCACCAGCAGTAGGGACACGGCGTACGAGCAGTACTTC
CATSSRDTAYEQYF
>NA|TRBV19|NA|TRBJ2-3
TGTGCCAGCGGTTTAGTAAGGAGCAGGGATACGCAGTATTTT
CASGLVRSRDTQYF
>TRBD2|TRBV10-3|NA|TRBJ2-4
TGTGCCATCAGGTTAGCTAGCGGGATGTCGGGGCTCGCCAAAAACATTCAGTACTTC
CAIRLASGMSGLAKNIQYF
>NA|TRBV6-6|NA|TRBJ2-1
TGTGCCAGCAGTCCGGCTTATGAGCAGTTCTTC
CASSPAYEQFF
>NA|TRBV5-1|NA|TRBJ2-3
TGCGCCAGCAGCTTGAGGGGCTATAGCACAGATACGCAGTATTTT
CASSLRGYSTDTQYF
>NA|TRBV19|NA|TRBJ1-1
TGTGCCAGTATGGGGGGAATCACTGAAGCTTTCTTT
CASMGGITEAFF
>NA|TRBV28|NA|TRBJ2-7
TGTGCCTCACAGGGTCGGGGCGAGCAGTACTTC
CASQGRGEQYF
>NA|TRBV28|NA|TRBJ1-4
TGTGCCAGCAGTTCTAGTGGGGGCGCGAGGGATGAAAAACTGTTTTTT
CASSSSGGARDEKLFF
>NA|TRBV28|NA|TRBJ1-1
TGTGCCAGCAGTTTGGGAAGTCTCACTGAAGCTTTCTTT
CASSLGSLTEAFF
>NA|TRBV7-2|NA|TRBJ2-2
TGTGCCAGCAGCTTAAGGGGAAGGGCCGGGGAGCTGTTTTTT
CASSLRGRAGELFF
>NA|TRBV28|NA|TRBJ2-3
TGTGCCAGCAGCCTTGTCTTAACAGGGATCAAGGGGACTAGCACAGATACGCAGTATTTT
CASSLVLTGIKGTSTDTQYF
>TRBD2|TRBV11-2|NA|TRBJ2-3
TGTGCCAGCAGCCTTGGACTAGCGGGAGTGGCAGATACGCAGTATTTT
CASSLGLAGVADTQYF
>NA|TRBV18|few|TRBJ1-1
TGTGCCAGCTCACCAGCGAGAGAAGCTTTCTTT
CASSPAREAFF
>NA|TRBV7-2|NA|TRBJ2-5
TGTGCCAGCAGCCGACAGGTTGCTTTCGGGGAGACCCAGTACTTC
CASSRQVAFGETQYF
>TRBD1|TRBV18|NA|TRBJ2-1
TGTGCCAGCGGACAGGGGAGCAATGAGCAGTTCTTC
CASGQGSNEQFF
>NA|TRBV7-9|NA|TRBJ2-7
TGTGCCAGCAGCTCTTTTTCAAACCCCCCTATGGGGCAGTACTTC
CASSSFSNPPMGQYF
>NA|TRBV19|NA|TRBJ1-4
TGTGCCAGTATGGGGGTCCGGACTGCAACTAATGAAAAACTGTTTTTT
CASMGVRTATNEKLFF
>NA|TRBV14|NA|TRBJ1-1
TGTGCCAGCAGCGTCGGGGGAAACACTGAAGCTTTCTTT
CASSVGGNTEAFF
>NA|TRBV18|NA|TRBJ2-2
TGTGCCAGCTCACCCTTAGGCCGCCCCGCGAACACCGGGGAGCTGTTTTTT
CASSPLGRPANTGELFF
>TRBD2|TRBV7-2|NA|TRBJ2-1
TGTGCCAGCAGCCTCACTAGCGGGAGAGGGTCCTACAATGAGCAGTTCTTC
CASSLTSGRGSYNEQFF